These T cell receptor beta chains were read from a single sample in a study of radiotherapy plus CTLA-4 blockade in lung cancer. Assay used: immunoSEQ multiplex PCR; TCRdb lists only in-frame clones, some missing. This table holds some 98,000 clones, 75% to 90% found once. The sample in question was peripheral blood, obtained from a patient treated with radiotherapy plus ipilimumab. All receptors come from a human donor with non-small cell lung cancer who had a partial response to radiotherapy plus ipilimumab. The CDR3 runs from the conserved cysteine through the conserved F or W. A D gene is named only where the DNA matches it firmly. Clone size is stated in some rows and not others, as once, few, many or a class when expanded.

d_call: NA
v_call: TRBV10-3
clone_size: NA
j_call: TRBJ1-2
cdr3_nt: TGTGCCATCAGTGAAGCGCAAGGCTATGGCTACACCTTC
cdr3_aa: CAISEAQGYGYTF

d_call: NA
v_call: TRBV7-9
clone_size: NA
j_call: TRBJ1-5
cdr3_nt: TGTGCCAGCAGCTCTTTAAACTCCAATCAGCCCCAGCATTTT
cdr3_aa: CASSSLNSNQPQHF

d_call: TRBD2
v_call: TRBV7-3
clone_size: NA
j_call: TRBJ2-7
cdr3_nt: TGTGCCAGCGCTCACGGGAGGGCCTCATCCTACGAGCAGTACTTC
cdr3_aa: CASAHGRASSYEQYF

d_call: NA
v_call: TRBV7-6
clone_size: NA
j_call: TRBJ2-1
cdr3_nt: TGTGCCAGCAGCCCCGGTGGTGGGAGCAATGAGCAGTTCTTC
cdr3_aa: CASSPGGGSNEQFF

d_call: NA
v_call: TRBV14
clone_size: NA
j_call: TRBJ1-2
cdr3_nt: TGTGCCAGCAGCCAAGAACTCCTCTTCGGCTACACCTTC
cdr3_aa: CASSQELLFGYTF

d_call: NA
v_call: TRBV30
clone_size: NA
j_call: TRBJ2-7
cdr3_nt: TGTGCCTGGAGTGTCGGCGGGGCCTCCTACGAGCAGTACTTC
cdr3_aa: CAWSVGGASYEQYF

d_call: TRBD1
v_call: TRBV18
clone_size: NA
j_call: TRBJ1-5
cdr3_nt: TGTGCCAGCTCACCACTGAGGGACAGCGGTGGGCCCCAGCATTTT
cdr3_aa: CASSPLRDSGGPQHF

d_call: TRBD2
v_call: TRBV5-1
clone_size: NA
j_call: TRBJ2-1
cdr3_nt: TGCGCCAGCACCTTCGGGACTAGCGGGAGGACAATAAGCTCCTACAATGAGCAGTTCTTC
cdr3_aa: CASTFGTSGRTISSYNEQFF

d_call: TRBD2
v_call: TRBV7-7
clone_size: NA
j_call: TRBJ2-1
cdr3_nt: TGTGCCAGCAGCCCTAGCGGGGTAAACAATGAGCAGTTCTTC
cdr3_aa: CASSPSGVNNEQFF

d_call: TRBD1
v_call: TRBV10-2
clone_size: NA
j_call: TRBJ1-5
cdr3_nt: TGCGCCAGCAGAGCCCACGGGACAGAAAGCAATCAGCCCCAGCATTTT
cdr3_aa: CASRAHGTESNQPQHF

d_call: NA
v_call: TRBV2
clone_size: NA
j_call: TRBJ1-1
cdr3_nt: TGTGCCAGCAGCGCGAGAAGGGGCGATAACACTGAAGCTTTCTTT
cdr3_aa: CASSARRGDNTEAFF

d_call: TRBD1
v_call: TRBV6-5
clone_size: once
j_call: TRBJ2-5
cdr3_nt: TGTGCCAGCAGTTTGGACAGGGGAGAGACCCAGTACTTC
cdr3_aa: CASSLDRGETQYF

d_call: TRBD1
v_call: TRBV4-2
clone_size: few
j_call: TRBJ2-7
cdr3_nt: TGTGCCAGCAGCCAAGAAGGGGACAGGCCAACCTACGAGCAGTACTTC
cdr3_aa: CASSQEGDRPTYEQYF

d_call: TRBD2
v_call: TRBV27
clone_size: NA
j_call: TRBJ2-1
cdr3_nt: TGTGCCAGCAGTTTGAGCGGGAGCGTCTACAATGAGCAGTTCTTC
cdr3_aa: CASSLSGSVYNEQFF

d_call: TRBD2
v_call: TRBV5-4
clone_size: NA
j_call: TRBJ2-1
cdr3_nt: TGTGCCAGCAGCCTGGGACTAGACTCCTACAATGAGCAGTTCTTC
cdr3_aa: CASSLGLDSYNEQFF

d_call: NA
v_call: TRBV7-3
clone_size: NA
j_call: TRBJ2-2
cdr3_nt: TGTGCCAGCAGCTTACATGGGGGGTCCGGGGAGCTGTTTTTT
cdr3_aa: CASSLHGGSGELFF

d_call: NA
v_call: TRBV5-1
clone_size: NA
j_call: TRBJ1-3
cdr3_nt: TGCGCCAGCAGCCCCGCAGGCGACTCTGGAAACACCATATATTTT
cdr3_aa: CASSPAGDSGNTIYF

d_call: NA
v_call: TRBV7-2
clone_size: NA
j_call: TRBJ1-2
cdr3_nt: TGTGCCAGCAGTCTCCAGGGTCGCGGTGCCTATGGCTACACCTTC
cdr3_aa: CASSLQGRGAYGYTF

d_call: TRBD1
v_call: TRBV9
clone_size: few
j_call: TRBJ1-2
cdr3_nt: TGTGCCAGCAGCCACAATCTCCTCAAGCCCCACAGGGGTGGTGGCTACACCTTC
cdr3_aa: CASSHNLLKPHRGGGYTF

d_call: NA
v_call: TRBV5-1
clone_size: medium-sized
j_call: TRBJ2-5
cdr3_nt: TGCGCCAGCGCCCGACAGGGGCGGGGGGAGACCCAGTACTTC
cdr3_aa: CASARQGRGETQYF

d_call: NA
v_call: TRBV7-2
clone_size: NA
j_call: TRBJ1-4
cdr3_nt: TGTGCCAGCAGCCAAGGTGGGTCGTCGGGACTGTTTTTT
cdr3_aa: CASSQGGSSGLFF

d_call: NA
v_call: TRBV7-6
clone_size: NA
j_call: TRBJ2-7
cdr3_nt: TGTGCCAGCAGCTTAGTCGCGGCGGGTGCAAACTACGAGCAGTACTTC
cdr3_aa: CASSLVAAGANYEQYF

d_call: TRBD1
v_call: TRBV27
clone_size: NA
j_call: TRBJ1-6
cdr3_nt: TGTGCCAGCAGTAAAGACAGGGTTGATAATTCACCCCTCCACTTT
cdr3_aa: CASSKDRVDNSPLHF

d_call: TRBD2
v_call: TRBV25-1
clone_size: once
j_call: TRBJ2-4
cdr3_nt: TGTGCCAGCAGTCCTCGGGAGGGCTTAGCCAAAAACATTCAGTACTTC
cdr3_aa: CASSPREGLAKNIQYF

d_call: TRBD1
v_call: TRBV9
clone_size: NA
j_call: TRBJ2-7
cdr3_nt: TGTGCCAGCAGCGTCGGGACAGGGAACTACGAGCAGTACTTC
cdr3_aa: CASSVGTGNYEQYF

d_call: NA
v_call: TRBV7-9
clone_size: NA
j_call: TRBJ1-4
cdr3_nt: TGTGCCAGCAGCTTGGACAGACCTAATGAAAAACTGTTTTTT
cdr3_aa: CASSLDRPNEKLFF

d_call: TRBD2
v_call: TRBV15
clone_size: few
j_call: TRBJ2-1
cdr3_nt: TGTGCCACCAGCAGAGAGTTAGCGGGTTCCTCCTACAATGAGCAGTTCTTC
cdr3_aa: CATSRELAGSSYNEQFF

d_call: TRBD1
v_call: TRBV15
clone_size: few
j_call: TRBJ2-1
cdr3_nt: TGTGCCACCAGCAGAGAGGGGAGCAGGGGGCACAATGAGCAGTTCTTC
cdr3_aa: CATSREGSRGHNEQFF

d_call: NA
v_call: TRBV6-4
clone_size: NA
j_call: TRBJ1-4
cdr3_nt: TGTGCCAACCGGTTAGAATGGTCTGAAAAACTGTTTTTT
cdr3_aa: CANRLEWSEKLFF

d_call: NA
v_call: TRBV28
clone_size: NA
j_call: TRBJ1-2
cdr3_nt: TGTGCCAGCAGGGAGGAGGGGGGGCTGCGGGGCGGCTACACCTTC
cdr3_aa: CASREEGGLRGGYTF

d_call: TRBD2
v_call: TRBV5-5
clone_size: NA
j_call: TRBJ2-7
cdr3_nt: TGTGCCAGCAGCCTAGGACTAGCGGGAGGGCCCTACGAGCAGTACTTC
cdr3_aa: CASSLGLAGGPYEQYF

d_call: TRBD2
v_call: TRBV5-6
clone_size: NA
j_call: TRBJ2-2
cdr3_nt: TGTGCCAGCAGCTCTCGGACTAGCGGGGGGGCCGGGGAGCTGTTTTTT
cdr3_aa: CASSSRTSGGAGELFF

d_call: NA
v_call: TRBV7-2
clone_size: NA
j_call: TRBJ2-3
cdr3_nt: TGTGCCAGCAGCGCAGCAGGGGCAGATACGCAGTATTTT
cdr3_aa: CASSAAGADTQYF

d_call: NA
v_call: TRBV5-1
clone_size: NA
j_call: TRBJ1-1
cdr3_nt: TGCGCCAGCAGAAACCGGGGTAACGGTAACACTGAAGCTTTCTTT
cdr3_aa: CASRNRGNGNTEAFF

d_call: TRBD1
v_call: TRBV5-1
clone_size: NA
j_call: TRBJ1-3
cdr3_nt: TGCGCCAGCAGCTCGGACAGGGGGCTGTCTGGAAACACCATATATTTT
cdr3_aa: CASSSDRGLSGNTIYF

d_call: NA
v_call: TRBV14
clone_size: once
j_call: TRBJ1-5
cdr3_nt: TGTGCCAGCAGCCGAATACAGGGCAACCAGCCCCAGCATTTT
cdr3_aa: CASSRIQGNQPQHF

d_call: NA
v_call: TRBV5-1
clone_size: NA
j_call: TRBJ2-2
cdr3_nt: TGCGCCAGCAGCTTAAAGGAAGGGGGCGGGGAGCTGTTTTTT
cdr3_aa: CASSLKEGGGELFF

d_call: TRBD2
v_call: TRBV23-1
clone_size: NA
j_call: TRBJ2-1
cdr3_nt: TGCGCCAGCAGTCAAGAGACAGGGAGGGCTAGCGGGAGTAATGAGCAGTTCTTC
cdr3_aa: CASSQETGRASGSNEQFF

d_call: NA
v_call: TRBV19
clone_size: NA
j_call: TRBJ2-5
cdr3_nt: TGTGCCACCCTAGAACAGGGTTATCGGACCCAGTACTTC
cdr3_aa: CATLEQGYRTQYF

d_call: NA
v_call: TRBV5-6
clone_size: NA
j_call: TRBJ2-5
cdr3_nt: TGTGCCAGCAGCCAATTCGGAGGTCAAGAGACCCAGTACTTC
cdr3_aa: CASSQFGGQETQYF

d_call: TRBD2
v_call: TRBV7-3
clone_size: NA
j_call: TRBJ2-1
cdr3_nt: TGTGCCAGCAGCCCATCGGGGACTACGATCTACAATGAGCAGTTCTTC
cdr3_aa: CASSPSGTTIYNEQFF

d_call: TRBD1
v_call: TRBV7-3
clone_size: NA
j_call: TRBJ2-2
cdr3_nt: TGTGCCAGCAGCCCTAGACAGGGGGCGACAACCGGGGAGCTGTTTTTT
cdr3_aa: CASSPRQGATTGELFF

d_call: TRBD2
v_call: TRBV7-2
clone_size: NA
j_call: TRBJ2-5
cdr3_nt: TGTGCCAGCAGTTGGCGAGCGGGGTCCCAAGAGACCCAGTACTTC
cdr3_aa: CASSWRAGSQETQYF

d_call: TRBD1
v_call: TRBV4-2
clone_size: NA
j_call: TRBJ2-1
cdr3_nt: TGTGCCAGCAGCTTGGCAGGGGGCGCGTACAATGAGCAGTTCTTC
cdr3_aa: CASSLAGGAYNEQFF

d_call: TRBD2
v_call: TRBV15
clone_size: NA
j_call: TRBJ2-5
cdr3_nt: TGTGCCACCAGCAGGGTGCGGGAGGGCTGGGGAGAGACCCAGTACTTC
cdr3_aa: CATSRVREGWGETQYF

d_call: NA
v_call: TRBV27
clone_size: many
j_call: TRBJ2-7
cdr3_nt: TGTGCCAGCGGGCCGGGAGGGGGCGGGTACGAGCAGTACTTC
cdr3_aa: CASGPGGGGYEQYF

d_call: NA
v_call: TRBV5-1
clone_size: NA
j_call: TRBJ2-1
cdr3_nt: TGCGCCAGCAGCTTGGAGTTAAGCGAGCAGTTCTTC
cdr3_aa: CASSLELSEQFF

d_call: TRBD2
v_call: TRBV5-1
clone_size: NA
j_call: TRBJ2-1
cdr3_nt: TGCGCCAGCAGCGCCGGGACTAGCGACTACAATGAGCAGTTCTTC
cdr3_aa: CASSAGTSDYNEQFF

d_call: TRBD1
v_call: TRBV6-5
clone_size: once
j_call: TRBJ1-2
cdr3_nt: TGTGCCAGCAGTTCCCTGGGACAGGTGCACTATGGCTACACCTTC
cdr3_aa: CASSSLGQVHYGYTF

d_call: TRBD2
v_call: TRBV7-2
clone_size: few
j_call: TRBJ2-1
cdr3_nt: TGTGCCAGCAGCTTTAGCGGGAGGGCTGGGAATGAGCAGTTCTTC
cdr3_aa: CASSFSGRAGNEQFF

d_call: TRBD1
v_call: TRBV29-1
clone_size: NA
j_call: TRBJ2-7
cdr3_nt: TGCAGCGTTGCAGCGGACAGGCCGCTCTCCTACGAGCAGTACTTC
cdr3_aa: CSVAADRPLSYEQYF